This entry is about one TCR beta chain. Trimming at V came to 7 bases and at J to 1 base, leaving 4 bases not matched to a gene. The germline V gene has CDR1 SQVTM and CDR2 ANQGSEA. There are 13 residues in the CDR3. This sample was included in a study of blood T cell repertoires in COVID-19. Sequenced by immunoSEQ multiplex PCR; TCRdb stores in-frame clones only, minus some. This table holds approximately 210,000 clones, about nine tenths found once. This rearrangement joins TRBV29-1 to TRBJ1-1; 9 bases map to TRBD1. Sequencing was performed on peripheral blood. The receptor was derived from a man aged 25-45 years who had recovered from COVID-19. The CDR3 nucleotides are TGCAGCGCTGAGACAGGGGGGAACACTGAAGCTTTCTTT. Translated, it gives CSAETGGNTEAFF.